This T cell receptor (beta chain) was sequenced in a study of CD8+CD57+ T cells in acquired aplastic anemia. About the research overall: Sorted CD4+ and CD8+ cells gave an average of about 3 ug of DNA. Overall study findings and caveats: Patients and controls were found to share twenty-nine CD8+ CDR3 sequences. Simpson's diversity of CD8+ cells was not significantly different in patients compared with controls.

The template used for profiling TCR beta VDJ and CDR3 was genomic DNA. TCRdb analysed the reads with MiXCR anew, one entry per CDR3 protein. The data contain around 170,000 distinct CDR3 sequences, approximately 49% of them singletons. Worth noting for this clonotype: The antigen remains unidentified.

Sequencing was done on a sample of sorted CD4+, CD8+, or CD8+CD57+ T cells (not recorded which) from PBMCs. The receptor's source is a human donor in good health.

The CDR3 is CSVDGGVNTGELFF. The CDR3 coding sequence is TGCAGCGTTGACGGGGGGGTAAACACCGGGGAGCTGTTTTTT. The chain uses TRBV29-1 and TRBJ2-2; the match to TRBD2 covers 8 bases. Germline loops: CDR1 SQVTM, CDR2 ANQGSEA. With V trimmed by 3 bases and J by 2 bases, 2 bases remained unmatched. The CDR3 sequence is 14 residues long.